Presented here are 30 T cell receptor beta chains from one specimen sequenced in a study of OX40 agonist ivuxolimab in advanced cancers. The method was the immunoSEQ multiplex PCR assay. What TCRdb holds here is the immuneACCESS table cut down to in-frame rearrangements. Part of the clones is not present; checked against another copy, under half of the missing clones reflect an unresolved V gene, and the others are unexplained. For this sample the table gives tens of thousands of clones, of which 78% were detected only once. Jointly, the top ten make up around 13% of the sample. The sequencing used CD4+ or CD8+ T cells sorted from blood, collected in a trial of the OX40 agonist ivuxolimab. The receptors originated from an adult with an advanced solid tumor such as melanoma, head and neck, liver or kidney cancer.

The V gene is TRBV2, the J gene TRBJ1-4; 10 nucleotides agree with TRBD1. Unmatched junction bases numbered 8, after V lost 6 bases and J lost 10 bases. The CDR3 length is 14 residues. The germline gives CDR1 SNHLY, CDR2 FYNNEI. CDR3 DNA: TGTGCCAGCAGCCCAAGGACAGGGGGGGGAAAACTGTTTTTT. It is translated as CASSPRTGGGKLFF.

This chain joins TRBV9 and TRBJ2-3; 12 nucleotides match TRBD2. The CDR3 is made up of 17 amino acids. CDR1 is SGDLS, CDR2 YYNGEE, per germline. V trimming: 4 bases; J trimming: 1 base; junction bases outside the gene matches: 7. CDR3 residues: CASSPLAGGWGTDTQYF. The CDR3 nucleotides read TGTGCCAGCAGCCCCCTAGCGGGAGGGTGGGGCACAGATACGCAGTATTTT.

The rearrangement links TRBV19 to TRBJ2-7, with 9 bases that match TRBD1. The CDR3 spans 13 residues. Germline CDR1 is LNHDA and CDR2 is SQIVND (reference sequence). After removal of 5 bases from V and 5 bases from J, the junction contained 4 bases not matched to a gene. The CDR3 bases are TGTGCCAGTAGTTGGGACAGGGCGGACGAGCAGTACTTC. Translating gives CASSWDRADEQYF.

V gene TRBV7-9 combines with J gene TRBJ2-2, with D hard to call. V shed 2 bases and J shed 4 bases, with 8 bases lying between them. The CDR3 covers 14 residues. CDR1 is SEHNR and CDR2 is FQNEAQ in the germline V gene (reference sequence). The CDR3 loop is CASSLSRVTGELFF. CDR3 nucleotides: TGTGCCAGCAGCTTAAGCCGGGTCACCGGGGAGCTGTTTTTT.

The chain couples TRBV7-4 to TRBJ1-2; TRBD1 is a possible D gene (5 bases). The CDR3 is 15 residues long. Germline CDR1 and CDR2: SGHVT and SQSDAQ. Trimming shortened V by 7 bases and J by 3 bases, and 18 bases separated the two germline ends. The CDR3 DNA reads TGTGCCAGCACCAAAAGGGGTGATTGGCACTATGGCTACACCTTC. It codes for CASTKRGDWHYGYTF.

V usage is TRBV28 and J usage is TRBJ2-7; 8 bases line up with TRBD1. The V gene's germline CDR1 is MDHEN and CDR2 SYDVKM. CDR3 size: 17 residues. The V segment lost 1 base and the J segment 2 bases; nucleotides outside the gene matches: 10. The CDR3 region has the DNA TGTGCCAGCAGTTTATTGGGCCTTAGGACAGGGACCTACGAGCAGTACTTC. As protein: CASSLLGLRTGTYEQYF. Supplemented by reference TRBV28 and TRBJ2-7, the full variable domain reads DVKVTQSSRYLVKRTGEKVFLECVQDMDHENMFWYRQDPGLGLRLIYFSYDVKMKEKGDIPEGYSVSREKKERFSLILESASTNQTSMYLCASSLLGLRTGTYEQYFGPGTRLTVT.

This sequence joins TRBV9 and TRBJ2-2; 7 bases fit TRBD2. CDR3 length: 15 amino acids. Trimming removed 6 bases from V and 4 bases from J; junction bases left unmatched: 9. CDR1 and CDR2 from the germline V gene are SGDLS and YYNGEE. This CDR3 is CASNPSGDPTGELFF. The DNA for the CDR3 is TGTGCCAGCAACCCAAGCGGGGACCCCACCGGGGAGCTGTTTTTT. The complete variable domain, with remaining parts taken from reference TRBV9 and TRBJ2-2, reads DSGVTQTPKHLITATGQRVTLRCSPRSGDLSVYWYQQSLDQGLQFLIQYYNGEERAKGNILERFSAQQFPDLHSELNLSSLELGDSALYFCASNPSGDPTGELFFGEGSRLTVL.

This clone was seen a handful of times. This rearrangement joins TRBV7-9 to TRBJ2-5; TRBD2 agrees at 12 bases. The CDR3 is 18 residues long. Trimming cost V 5 bases and J 5 bases; bases outside gene matches: 15. The germline V gene encodes CDR1 SEHNR and CDR2 FQNEAQ (reference sequence). CDR3 sequence reads: CASSKGGGTSGRPETQYF. The CDR3 region has the DNA TGTGCCAGCAGCAAGGGGGGTGGGACTAGCGGGCGGCCGGAGACCCAGTACTTC.

The V call is TRBV28, the J call TRBJ1-2; no clear D gene. The CDR3 sequence is 13 residues long. Trimming removed 2 bases from V and 1 base from J, with 5 bases in between. In germline, CDR1 is MDHEN, CDR2 SYDVKM. The CDR3 DNA reads as TGTGCCAGCAGTTTAACGGATAACTATGGCTACACCTTC. It encodes CASSLTDNYGYTF.

The chain employs TRBV6-5 and TRBJ1-1; D unclear. This CDR3 contains 15 residues. Germline CDR1 is MNHEY and CDR2 is SVGAGI. Trimming left V 11 bases short and J 4 bases short, with 23 bases between. CDR3 loop: CASSPLWSKGTEAFF. The CDR3 nucleotides are TGTGCCTCCTCCCCCCTTTGGTCGAAAGGCACTGAAGCTTTCTTT.

The chain links TRBV2 to TRBJ2-2; D remains ambiguous. Deletions cut 8 bases from V and 3 bases from J, with 13 bases between. CDR1 SNHLY and CDR2 FYNNEI come from the germline V gene. The CDR3 totals 14 residues. CDR3 in amino acids: CASCVRWDTGELFF. The CDR3 bases are TGTGCCAGCTGCGTGAGGTGGGACACCGGGGAGCTGTTTTTT.

V is TRBV19 and J is TRBJ1-1; no reliable D call. V shed 3 bases and J shed 4 bases, with 9 bases lying between them. Germline lookup yields CDR1 LNHDA and CDR2 SQIVND (reference sequence). The CDR3 spans 13 residues. The CDR3, as DNA: TGTGCCAGTAGTATTGGAGGTGGCACTGAAGCTTTCTTT. It specifies CASSIGGGTEAFF.

The chain recombines TRBV7-9 with TRBJ1-3, with 8 nucleotides matching TRBD1. Germline V lookup: CDR1 SEHNR, CDR2 FQNEAQ (reference sequence). This CDR3 has 18 amino acids. The junction had 10 bases not matched to a gene; V was cut back by 2 bases and J by 1 base. CDR3 nucleotide sequence: TGTGCCAGCAGCTTATTCCCCCCTGACAGGGGATCTGGAAACACCATATATTTT. Its protein product is CASSLFPPDRGSGNTIYF. Based on the CDR3 plus reference TRBV7-9 and TRBJ1-3, the full variable domain is DTGVSQNPRHKITKRGQNVTFRCDPISEHNRLYWYRQTLGQGPEFLTYFQNEAQLEKSRLLSDRFSAERPKGSFSTLEIQRTEQGDSAMYLCASSLFPPDRGSGNTIYFGEGSWLTVV.

The chain has TRBV7-9 and TRBJ2-3; 10 bases match TRBD2. After removal of 8 bases from V and 4 bases from J, the junction contained 3 bases not matched to a gene. CDR3 length equals 13 residues. Germline V gene data show CDR1 as SEHNR and CDR2 as FQNEAQ (reference sequence). The CDR3 sequence is CASEGLASDTQYF. The CDR3 DNA reads TGTGCCAGCGAGGGACTAGCGTCAGATACGCAGTATTTT.

The chain employs TRBV21-1 and TRBJ1-5; TRBD1 reflects the table's D call only, with no check against the DNA. TRBV21-1 represents a pseudogene. The CDR3 covers 16 residues. The CDR3 nucleotides are TGTGCCAGCAGCATCAGGGGGCTGGAAGGTAATCAGCCCCAGCATTTT. Translating it yields CASSIRGLEGNQPQHF.

This sequence joins TRBV19 and TRBJ2-2; 10 bases are a match to TRBD2. After removal of 1 base from V and 5 bases from J, the junction contained 10 bases not matched to a gene. The CDR3 totals 18 residues. In germline, CDR1 is LNHDA, CDR2 SQIVND (reference sequence). The CDR3 sequence is CASSIVGLAGVGTGELFF. CDR3 nucleotides: TGTGCCAGTAGTATAGTGGGCCTAGCGGGAGTAGGGACCGGGGAGCTGTTTTTT.

This chain links TRBV6-1 with TRBJ2-5; the D gene is possibly TRBD1 (6 bases). The J call may not be correct, given that the DNA end is closer to TRBJ2-7. Per germline, CDR1 MNHNS and CDR2 SASEGT. There are 16 residues in the CDR3. The CDR3 here is CASSDDRLLFSYEQYF. The CDR3, as DNA: TGTGCCAGCAGTGACGACAGGCTGCTCTTCTCCTACGAGCAGTACTTC.

The V gene is TRBV19, the J gene TRBJ2-3; 10 bases are shared with TRBD2. Germline lookup yields CDR1 LNHDA and CDR2 SQIVND (reference sequence). The CDR3 spans 16 residues. V trimming: 2 bases; J trimming: 1 base; junction bases outside the gene matches: 3. In DNA form, the CDR3 reads TGTGCCAGTAGTATACAGCTAGCGGGGGGCACAGATACGCAGTATTTT. It encodes CASSIQLAGGTDTQYF. Based on the CDR3 plus reference TRBV19 and TRBJ2-3, the full variable domain is DGGITQSPKYLFRKEGQNVTLSCEQNLNHDAMYWYRQDPGQGLRLIYYSQIVNDFQKGDIAEGYSVSREKKESFPLTVTSAQKNPTAFYLCASSIQLAGGTDTQYFGPGTRLTVL.

Of note for this clone: Within the sample, other DNA sequences also encode this same CDR3. The V call is TRBV6-5, the J call TRBJ2-5; D gene unclear. The germline V gene has CDR1 MNHEY and CDR2 SVGAGI. V was trimmed by 0 bases and J by 5 bases, leaving 7 bases between them. This CDR3 is 13 amino acids long. CDR3 region: CASSYSSLETQYF. The CDR3, as DNA: TGTGCCAGCAGTTACTCTAGTTTGGAGACCCAGTACTTC.

The CDR3 nucleotides are TGCGCCAGCAGCTTGAGGGAAGGTCAGCCCCAGCATTTT. This sequence encodes CASSLREGQPQHF. The chain combines TRBV5-1 with TRBJ1-5; D is unclear. This CDR3 is 13 amino acids long. The V end lost 1 base, the J end lost 6 bases, and 8 bases lay between the germline ends. Germline lookup yields CDR1 SGHRS and CDR2 YFSETQ. Drawing the rest from reference TRBV5-1 and TRBJ1-5, the complete variable domain is KAGVTQTPRYLIKTRGQQVTLSCSPISGHRSVSWYQQTPGQGLQFLFEYFSETQRNKGNFPGRFSGRQFSNSRSEMNVSTLELGDSALYLCASSLREGQPQHFGDGTRLSIL.

The chain links TRBV15 to TRBJ2-1; the match to TRBD1 covers 7 bases. The CDR3 extends over 14 amino acids. CDR1 and CDR2 from the germline V gene are LNHNV and YYDKDF (reference sequence). V lost 7 bases, J lost 5 bases, and 8 bases stayed unmatched. CDR3 in amino acids: CATNMGQTHNEQFF. CDR3 in DNA: TGTGCCACCAACATGGGACAGACTCACAATGAGCAGTTCTTC.

In this sample, this clone turned up a few times. The CDR3 DNA is TGCGCCAGCAGTAGAAGGGGTCAGGGGGACGAGCAGTACTTC. Its protein is CASSRRGQGDEQYF. V and J are TRBV5-1 and TRBJ2-7; 7 bases match TRBD1. Germline V CDR1 and CDR2: SGHRS, YFSETQ. CDR3 length: 14 amino acids. The V gene end was trimmed by 5 bases and the J gene end by 5 bases; junction bases not matched to a gene: 10.

This chain links TRBV5-1 with TRBJ2-2, with 9 bases that match TRBD2. J lost 9 bases, V lost 1 base, and 10 bases had no gene match. Per the germline V gene, CDR1 is SGHRS and CDR2 is YFSETQ. The CDR3 is 16 residues long. The CDR3: CASSLSQGLAFRELFF. Written as DNA, the CDR3 is TGCGCCAGCAGCTTGAGCCAGGGACTAGCTTTCAGGGAGCTGTTTTTT.

The chain recombines TRBV7-8 with TRBJ2-5; 9 nucleotides line up with TRBD2. CDR3 length: 18 residues. V was clipped by 1 base and J by 0 bases; unmatched bases: 9. The germline V gene encodes CDR1 SGHVS and CDR2 FQNEAQ. The CDR3 DNA is TGTGCCAGCAGCTTAGAGGGGCTAGCGGGGACCTACCAAGAGACCCAGTACTTC. Translating it yields CASSLEGLAGTYQETQYF.

This clone was seen more than once but under ten times. V is TRBV2 and J is TRBJ1-5, with 9 bases lining up with TRBD1. The length of the CDR3 is 16 residues. V gave up 6 bases and J gave up 3 bases; unmatched junction bases: 9. Germline V CDR1 and CDR2: SNHLY, FYNNEI. The CDR3 region is CASSLNRGLVNQPQHF. CDR3 DNA sequence: TGTGCCAGCAGCCTAAACAGGGGGCTGGTCAATCAGCCCCAGCATTTT.

The chain is built from TRBV9 and TRBJ2-3, with 11 bases that match TRBD2. CDR1 and CDR2 from the germline V gene are SGDLS and YYNGEE. The CDR3 length is 17 residues. J lost 1 base, V lost 4 bases, and 8 bases had no gene match. This chain's CDR3 is CASSFPGTSGRTDTQYF. The DNA of the CDR3 is TGTGCCAGCAGCTTCCCCGGGACTAGCGGTCGCACAGATACGCAGTATTTT.

The rearrangement links TRBV7-9 to TRBJ2-2; the D gene is possibly TRBD1 (5 bases). V was trimmed by 4 bases and J by 0 bases, leaving 6 bases between them. The CDR3 is 14 residues long. Germline CDR1 and CDR2: SEHNR and FQNEAQ (reference sequence). CDR3 in amino acids: CASSSDTNTGELFF. DNA of the CDR3: TGTGCCAGCAGCTCGGACACGAACACCGGGGAGCTGTTTTTT.

This sequence joins TRBV27 and TRBJ2-1; perhaps TRBD2 as D (5 bases). This CDR3 has 14 residues. Germline V gene lookup returns CDR1 MNHEY and CDR2 SMNVEV (reference sequence). V dropped 3 bases and J dropped 9 bases, with 15 bases sitting between them. The CDR3 bases are TGTGCCAGCAGTTTCGGGCCCTTAGAGGGTGAGCAGTTCTTC. Its protein product is CASSFGPLEGEQFF.

V gene TRBV7-1 combines with J gene TRBJ1-1; D may be TRBD1 (5 bases). TRBV7-1 is filed as an ORF, its function uncertain. V was clipped by 4 bases and J by 2 bases, with 17 bases between them. The CDR3 loop spans 16 amino acids. The CDR3 sequence: CASSFRVTTANTEAFF. The CDR3 nucleotides are TGTGCCAGCAGCTTCAGGGTGACAACAGCAAACACTGAAGCTTTCTTT.

The chain carries TRBV18 and TRBJ2-1, with 16 bases lining up with TRBD2. The CDR3 is 15 amino acids. The V gene end was trimmed by 3 bases and the J gene end by 8 bases; junction bases not matched to a gene: 1. From germline, CDR1 is KGHSH and CDR2 LQKENI. DNA of the CDR3: TGTGCCAGCTCACCGGGACTAGCGGGAGGGCATGAGCAGTTCTTC. Its translation is CASSPGLAGGHEQFF.